Listed below are T cell receptor beta chains from one sample, sequenced in a study of blood T cell repertoires in COVID-19. Data came from immunoSEQ multiplex PCR; TCRdb stores just in-frame clones and leaves some out. Seen here are 130,000 to 150,000 clones, approximately 86% observed once, and the top ten hold under 4.5%. Sequencing used PBMCs or T cells enriched from blood (not recorded which). Every receptor here comes from a woman aged 40 to 55 who had been exposed to COVID-19. Both conserved end residues are trimmed from each CDR3.

V	J	CDR3
TRBV7-2	TRBJ2-2	ASSFSGGSGELF
TRBV12-2	TRBJ2-5	ASRLGGGETQY
TRBV4-1	TRBJ1-1	ASSQEPEGGTEAF
TRBV6-1	TRBJ2-4	ASSVIPGDGGNIQY
TRBV10-3	TRBJ2-3	AITDGGAGTDTQY
TRBV29-1	TRBJ2-3	SVEDASGGTDTQY
TRBV12-3/TRBV12-4	TRBJ2-7	ASSLVQAYEQY
TRBV24-1	TRBJ2-3	AAGTGGTDTQY
TRBV27	TRBJ2-7	ASRGEAGGIYEQY
TRBV7-8	TRBJ2-1	ASSLGLRGNEQF
TRBV18	TRBJ2-7	ASSPSTGVVDEQY
TRBV10-1	TRBJ2-7	ASNLDTLEQY
TRBV7-2	TRBJ1-4	ASSSGGEKLF
TRBV4-1	TRBJ2-7	ASSHGTSGGAWVYEQY
TRBV5-4	TRBJ2-3	ASSLGLAGGPDTQY
TRBV5-1	TRBJ2-2	ASSNGQGGGELF
TRBV7-2	TRBJ1-5	ASSQTGGNQPQH
TRBV19	TRBJ2-1	ASSIEQRGVVSSYNEQF
TRBV19	TRBJ1-5	ASRRGEDQPQH
TRBV23-1	TRBJ2-1	ARRGDRGRGADYNEQF
TRBV6-1	TRBJ2-7	ASSGGRVSGIVYEQY
TRBV7-8	TRBJ2-5	ASSLAPRGYQETQY
TRBV19	TRBJ1-1	ASSKSGQANTEAF
TRBV7-2	TRBJ2-1	ASSLDEASNEQF
TRBV5-3	TRBJ1-6	ARSAYRDEHNSPLH
TRBV18	TRBJ2-3	ASSPFGGGASDTQY
TRBV5-1	TRBJ2-2	ASSSPTGTGELF